Here is one T cell receptor (beta chain) with its context. This clonotype was seen a handful of times. Which antigen it targets is not known. The input lacks base qualities; no much larger clone sits a single base away. V loses 0 bases, J loses 6 bases, and the germline ends lie 8 bases apart. The CDR3 sequence holds 14 residues, the cysteine and phenylalanine included. The sequence is cut down to CDR3 DNA, 42 bases in frame from base 1. As encoded in the germline V gene, CDR1 is SGHDN while CDR2 is FVKESK. This sample stems from a study of yellow fever vaccine responses in identical twins (dated by TCRdb to the late 2010s). Concerning the study at large: The study precisely tracked vaccine-responding T cell clones in identical twins.

What the work shows at the level of the full study, not this receptor alone: The authors reported that the T cell response to vaccination in identical twins appeared partly convergent and partly personalized.

Libraries came from RT-PCR. Sequenced on an Illumina HiSeq 2500. TCRdb took the public reads, trimmed them with fastp at Q25, ran MiXCR for clone calling and kept in-frame beta chains. CDR3 protein duplicates are merged, each entry listing the most common genes and DNA. The sample profile shows fewer than 5,500 distinct CDR3 sequences; 70% to 85% of them were found once. Clones ranked in the top ten supply under 2% of the sample. In this chain, TRBV14 is recombined with TRBJ2-2, and the D gene may be TRBD2, 5 bases matching. The source is a woman aged 18-29 years who received the yellow fever vaccine. Donor details come from another sample of the same person, matched by shared clones. This specimen consisted of T cells from blood (PBMCs), unsorted or a sorted subset (not recorded which), obtained before or after yellow fever vaccination (not recorded which). The CDR3 region has the sequence CASSQELGAGELFF. The nucleotide sequence reads TGTGCCAGCAGCCAAGAGCTCGGGGCCGGGGAGCTGTTTTTT.